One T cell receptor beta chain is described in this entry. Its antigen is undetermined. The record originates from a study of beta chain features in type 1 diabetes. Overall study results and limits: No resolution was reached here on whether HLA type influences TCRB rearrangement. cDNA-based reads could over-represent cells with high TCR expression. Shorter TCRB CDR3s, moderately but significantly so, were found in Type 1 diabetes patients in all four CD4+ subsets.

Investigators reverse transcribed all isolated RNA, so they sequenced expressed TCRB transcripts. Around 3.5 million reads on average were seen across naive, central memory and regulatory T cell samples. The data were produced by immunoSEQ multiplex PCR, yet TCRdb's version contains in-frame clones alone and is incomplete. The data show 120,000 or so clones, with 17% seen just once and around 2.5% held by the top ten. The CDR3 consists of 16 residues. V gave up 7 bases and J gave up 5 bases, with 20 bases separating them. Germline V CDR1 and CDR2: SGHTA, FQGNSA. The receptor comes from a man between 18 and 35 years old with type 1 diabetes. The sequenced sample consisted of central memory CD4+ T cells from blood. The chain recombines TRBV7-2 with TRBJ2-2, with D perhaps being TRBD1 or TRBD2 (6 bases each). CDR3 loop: CASTNSRGRGTGELFF. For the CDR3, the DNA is TGTGCCAGCACCAACTCCCGGGGGCGAGGGACCGGGGAGCTGTTTTTT.